A single sample gave rise to the 23 T cell receptor beta chains below, sequenced in a study of neurological immune-mediated disorders. Using its own MiXCR run on the 5' RACE reads, TCRdb lists one record per CDR3 protein. The table lists 110,000 or so distinct CDR3 sequences, roughly 3.2% of them singletons. Sequencing was carried out using PBMCs. These receptors came from a woman aged 25 to 39 with multiple sclerosis.

At least ten counts were recorded for this clonotype. CDR3 amino acids: CASSLADGTDTQYF. The CDR3 DNA reads as TGCGCCAGCAGCTTGGCCGACGGCACAGATACGCAGTATTTT. V usage is TRBV5-1 and J usage is TRBJ2-3; D is uncertain. V lost 0 bases to trimming and J lost 1 base, with 6 bases between them. Germline loops: CDR1 SGHRS, CDR2 YFSETQ. This CDR3 comprises 14 residues.

This clonotype was detected ten times or more. The chain carries TRBV7-2 and TRBJ1-1, with no clear D. The germline V gene has CDR1 SGHTA and CDR2 FQGNSA. The length of the CDR3 is 15 residues. Trimming left V 1 base short and J 6 bases short, with 15 bases between. The CDR3 DNA reads as TGTGCCAGCAGCTTAGGTTTTGCACCGGCCGCTGAAGCTTTCTTT. This gives the protein CASSLGFAPAAEAFF.

V gene TRBV6-6 combines with J gene TRBJ1-1; 7 positions agree with TRBD1. The CDR3 covers 12 residues. V shed 2 bases, J shed 6 bases, and the junction held 0 bases outside the gene matches. Per germline, CDR1 MNHNY and CDR2 SVGAGI (reference sequence). The CDR3 loop is CASSYGTAEAFF. The CDR3 nucleotides read TGTGCCAGCAGTTACGGGACAGCTGAAGCTTTCTTT.

This clonotype was counted ten times or more. The CDR3 DNA follows: TGCGCCAGCAGTCCGGGCGAAAGCACAGATACGCAGTATTTT. Translation: CASSPGESTDTQYF. This chain joins TRBV5-1 and TRBJ2-3, with D hard to call. This CDR3 contains 14 residues. V dropped 5 bases and J dropped 0 bases, with 10 bases sitting between them. Germline V gene lookup returns CDR1 SGHRS and CDR2 YFSETQ.

This clonotype was picked up a small number of times. The rearrangement joins TRBV12-3 or TRBV12-4 to TRBJ1-3; a possible D gene is TRBD1 (6 bases). The CDR3 runs 16 residues. V gave up 4 bases and J gave up 14 bases, with 27 bases separating them. CDR3 sequence reads: CASSSTLGVWGALVYF. Written as DNA, the CDR3 is TGTGCCAGCAGTTCAACCTTGGGGGTATGGGGGGCTCTCGTATATTTT.

Concerning this clonotype: Given a much more abundant clone one base away, this may be a read error. V gene TRBV20-1 combines with J gene TRBJ1-2; D may be TRBD1 (6 bases). Germline CDR1 reads DFQATT; CDR2 reads SNEGSKA (reference sequence). V was cut by 5 bases and J by 8 bases, with 21 bases left in between. This CDR3 is 14 amino acids long. CDR3 in DNA: TGCAGTGCTCACCCTGTGACGGGGGCTGGCGGCTACACCTTC. Protein sequence: CSAHPVTGAGGYTF.

About this clonotype itself: One base away lies a much larger clone, so this may be a sequencing read error. The chain is built from TRBV7-6 and TRBJ2-7; possible D gene TRBD1, 6 bases. The CDR3 is made up of 14 amino acids. CDR1 SGHVS and CDR2 FNYEAQ come from the germline V gene. CDR3 DNA sequence: TGTGTCAGCAGCCCATCGACAGGCTCCTACGAGCAGTACTTC. Its translation is CVSSPSTGSYEQYF.

This clonotype was seen repeatedly, ten times or more. The chain has TRBV27 and TRBJ2-7; no clear D. CDR3 size: 14 residues. Germline CDR1 is MNHEY and CDR2 is SMNVEV (reference sequence). Trimming left V 2 bases short and J 6 bases short, with 14 bases between. CDR3 in amino acids: CASSLSGVLFEQYF. In DNA, the CDR3 is TGTGCCAGCAGTTTAAGTGGGGTTTTGTTCGAGCAGTACTTC.

This clonotype was seen more than once but under ten times. The chain links TRBV7-2 to TRBJ2-2, with 9 bases identical to TRBD2. V gave up 1 base and J gave up 1 base; unmatched junction bases: 4. The germline CDR1 and CDR2 sequences are SGHTA and FQGNSA. The length of the CDR3 is 17 residues. The CDR3 sequence is CASSLGSRGGNTGELFF. In DNA form, the CDR3 reads TGTGCCAGCAGCTTAGGGTCGCGGGGGGGGAACACCGGGGAGCTGTTTTTT.

This clonotype was seen many times. The chain joins TRBV20-1 to TRBJ2-1; D ambiguous. The V end lost 0 bases, the J end lost 9 bases, and 6 bases lay between the germline ends. The CDR3 spans 11 residues. CDR1 is DFQATT, CDR2 SNEGSKA, per germline (reference sequence). The chain's CDR3 is CSARETGEQFF. The CDR3 DNA is TGCAGTGCTAGAGAAACCGGTGAGCAGTTCTTC.

This clonotype was seen ten or more times. The chain carries TRBV6-5 and TRBJ2-1; D may be TRBD1 (5 bases). The CDR3 spans 11 residues. Trimming stripped 6 bases from V and 10 bases from J, with 10 bases between. Germline lookup yields CDR1 MNHEY and CDR2 SVGAGI. DNA for the CDR3: TGTGCCAGCAGGTACGCAGGGGAGCAGTTCTTC. This codes for CASRYAGEQFF.

This sequence joins TRBV10-1 and TRBJ2-7; tentatively, D is TRBD1 (5 bases). Germline-derived CDR1 and CDR2 are WNHNN and SYGVQD (reference sequence). The CDR3 is 13 amino acids. Trimming took 6 bases from V and 2 from J, leaving 11 bases between them. The DNA of the CDR3 is TGCGCCAGCAGCACAGGTCCGACCTACGAGCAGTACTTC. Its protein is CASSTGPTYEQYF.

Comments on this clonotype: This CDR3 is missing its conserved last phenylalanine or tryptophan, likely due to a read error. The gene calls are TRBV6-6 and TRBJ2-4, with a weak D call TRBD2 (6 bases). Germline CDR1 MNHNY, CDR2 SVGAGI (reference sequence). The V end was cut by 4 bases, the J end by 0 bases, with 16 bases between. CDR3 size: 17 residues. The CDR3 bases are TGTGCCAGCAGTTCCCCAAGGGGCGGGGTAGCCAAAAACATTCAGTACAAC. Translating gives CASSSPRGGVAKNIQYN.

The table lists this clonotype with many counts. The genes are TRBV27 and TRBJ1-1; possibly TRBD1 for D (5 bases). The CDR3 runs to 14 residues. Trimming stripped 6 bases from V and 7 bases from J, with 18 bases between. Germline V CDR1 and CDR2: MNHEY, SMNVEV (reference sequence). CDR3 DNA: TGTGCCAGCAGCACCCATGAGACAGAGTTTGAAGCTTTCTTT. Translation: CASSTHETEFEAFF.

There are many counts of this clonotype. V is TRBV5-1 and J is TRBJ2-5, with D perhaps matching TRBD2 (6 bases). Trimming left V 4 bases short and J 3 bases short, with 19 bases between. This CDR3 has 16 residues. In germline, CDR1 is SGHRS, CDR2 YFSETQ. CDR3 region: CASSRSSVRWEETQYF. CDR3 DNA: TGCGCCAGCAGCAGGTCTAGCGTTCGATGGGAAGAGACCCAGTACTTC.

This clonotype occurred a few times. V is TRBV12-3 or TRBV12-4 and J is TRBJ2-3; D unresolved. The CDR3 runs 12 residues. Trimming removed 10 bases from V and 9 bases from J, with 17 bases in between. This chain's CDR3 is CAINKMPLTQYF. In nucleotides, the CDR3 is TGTGCCATCAACAAGATGCCATTAACGCAGTATTTT.

This clonotype was counted ten times or more. The chain links TRBV20-1 to TRBJ2-7; 9 bases line up with TRBD2. This CDR3 is 16 amino acids long. Germline V gives CDR1 DFQATT, CDR2 SNEGSKA (reference sequence). Unmatched junction bases numbered 9, after V lost 0 bases and J lost 3 bases. The CDR3 sequence is CSARDRKREASYEQYF. CDR3 DNA sequence: TGCAGTGCTAGAGATCGGAAGCGGGAGGCCAGCTACGAGCAGTACTTC.

This clonotype appeared many times. This chain joins TRBV20-1 and TRBJ2-7, with 14 bases matching TRBD2. Losses at the gene ends were 1 base for V and 4 bases for J; bases not matched to a gene: 6. CDR3 length equals 16 residues. CDR1 and CDR2 from the germline V gene are DFQATT and SNEGSKA (reference sequence). The CDR3 sequence is CSARAKRTSGRYEQYF. The CDR3 DNA sequence: TGCAGTGCTAGAGCCAAACGGACTAGCGGGAGGTACGAGCAGTACTTC.

This clonotype was seen ten or more times. This sequence joins TRBV5-5 and TRBJ2-7, with 8 bases fitting TRBD1. CDR3 length equals 14 residues. Germline CDR1 is SGHKS and CDR2 is YYEKEE (reference sequence). Trimming removed 4 bases from V and 6 bases from J; junction bases left unmatched: 9. CDR3 nucleotides: TGTGCCAGCAGCGCCGATGGACAGGGCGGCGAGCAGTACTTC. Protein product: CASSADGQGGEQYF.

This clonotype has ten or more counts. This chain's CDR3 is CSARDLANTGELFF. In nucleotides, the CDR3 is TGCAGTGCTAGAGATCTTGCGAACACCGGGGAGCTGTTTTTT. The genes are TRBV20-1 and TRBJ2-2; D not resolved. This CDR3 comprises 14 residues. The V gene's germline CDR1 is DFQATT and CDR2 SNEGSKA (reference sequence). V was shortened by 0 bases and J by 0 bases, with 5 bases between the two germline ends.

This clonotype was detected ten times or more. The V gene is TRBV6-2 or TRBV6-3, the J gene TRBJ2-4; 11 nucleotides align to TRBD1. The CDR3 consists of 16 residues. The germline CDR1 and CDR2 sequences are MNHEY and SVGEGT. After removal of 6 bases from V and 3 bases from J, the junction contained 7 bases not matched to a gene. CDR3 region: CASSPLDRGRKNIQYF. The CDR3 DNA is TGTGCCAGCAGCCCCCTGGACAGGGGGCGCAAAAACATTCAGTACTTC.

This clonotype was detected ten times or more. The chain couples TRBV5-1 to TRBJ2-3, with 8 positions matching TRBD2. Per the germline V gene, CDR1 is SGHRS and CDR2 is YFSETQ. The CDR3 loop spans 14 amino acids. V gave up 5 bases and J gave up 7 bases; unmatched junction bases: 9. Here the CDR3 reads CASSGGRTRNTQYF. CDR3 bases: TGCGCCAGCAGTGGCGGGAGGACCCGGAATACGCAGTATTTT.

This clonotype was counted ten times or more. The chain has TRBV5-1 and TRBJ2-2, with TRBD1 as a possible D gene (5 bases). Germline values: CDR1 SGHRS, CDR2 YFSETQ. The length of the CDR3 is 15 residues. V was clipped by 5 bases and J by 4 bases, with 15 bases between them. The CDR3 DNA sequence: TGCGCCAGCAGAGGGGTGCAGGGCGCCACCGGGGAGCTGTTTTTT. It codes for CASRGVQGATGELFF.